Below, one TCR beta chain is given with its context. This record belongs to a study of T cell clones after liver transplantation. Overall study: Subjects received no induction therapy and standard immunosuppression until randomization at 12-24 months post-transplant.

The CDR3 has 15 amino acids. After removal of 2 bases from V and 6 bases from J, the junction contained 9 bases not matched to a gene. From germline, CDR1 is LNHDA and CDR2 SQIVND (reference sequence). The repertoire was sequenced with immunoSEQ multiplex PCR; TCRdb's copy has only in-frame clones and lacks some. This sample has tens of thousands of clones, with around 70% found just once. The chain has TRBV19 and TRBJ2-7, with 8 bases aligning to TRBD2. The sequencing here drew on CD4+ T cells from blood, taken at the 22-month timepoint. The sequence came from a human patient who received a liver transplant. The graft donor may account for some of the T cells. Here the CDR3 reads CASSITGGLEVEQYF. In nucleotides, the CDR3 is TGTGCCAGTAGTATAACGGGGGGGCTGGAAGTCGAGCAGTACTTC. The full variable domain, rest sourced from reference TRBV19 and TRBJ2-7, is DGGITQSPKYLFRKEGQNVTLSCEQNLNHDAMYWYRQDPGQGLRLIYYSQIVNDFQKGDIAEGYSVSREKKESFPLTVTSAQKNPTAFYLCASSITGGLEVEQYFGPGTRLTVT.